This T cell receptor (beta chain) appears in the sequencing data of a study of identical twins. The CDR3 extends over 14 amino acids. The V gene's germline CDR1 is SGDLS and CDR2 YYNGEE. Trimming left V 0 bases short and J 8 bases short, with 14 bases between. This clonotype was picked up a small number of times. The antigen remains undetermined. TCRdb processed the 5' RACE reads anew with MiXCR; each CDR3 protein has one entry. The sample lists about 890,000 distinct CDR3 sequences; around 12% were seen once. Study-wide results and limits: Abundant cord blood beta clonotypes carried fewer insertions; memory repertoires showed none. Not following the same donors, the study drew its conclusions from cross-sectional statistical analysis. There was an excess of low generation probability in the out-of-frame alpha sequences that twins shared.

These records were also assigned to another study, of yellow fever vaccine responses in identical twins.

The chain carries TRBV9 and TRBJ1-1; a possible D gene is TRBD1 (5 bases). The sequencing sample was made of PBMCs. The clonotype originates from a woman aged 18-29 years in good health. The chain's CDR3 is CASSVGVRGTEAFF. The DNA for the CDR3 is TGTGCCAGCAGCGTAGGAGTCCGGGGGACCGAAGCTTTCTTT.